What follows are 14 T cell receptor beta chains derived from one specimen sequenced in a study of T cells in women clearing cervical HPV infection listed by TCRdb under 2018. The method was the immunoSEQ multiplex PCR assay. TCRdb took this table from immuneACCESS and kept in-frame rearrangements with V and J called. Such tables lack part of the clones; where checked against another copy, unresolved V genes explain under half of the gap, and the rest is unexplained. The sample's clone listing holds 35,000 to 45,000 clones. The ten largest clones represent less than 7% of the sample. Sequencing was carried out using blood buffy coat. The receptor source for this set is a woman aged 18-70 years with a cervical HPV16 infection that either progressed to CIN3+ or cleared (not recorded which).

Comment on this clone: The read ends 3 residues shy of where the CDR3 ends; the end is completed using the germline J gene. V usage is TRBV2 and J usage is TRBJ2-3; 10 nucleotides line up with TRBD2. J lost 0 bases, V lost 6 bases, and 3 bases had no gene match. This CDR3 is 15 amino acids long. Germline lookup yields CDR1 SNHLY and CDR2 FYNNEI. The CDR3 protein is CASRLAGSSTDTQYF. The CDR3 DNA, read in part, is TGTGCCAGCAGACTAGCGGGGTCTAGCACAGATACG.

Comment on this clone: One end of the junction does not line up with germline, which may come from a read error. The CDR3 extends 3 residues past the end of the read, so its final part is completed from the germline J gene. V usage is TRBV30 and J usage is TRBJ2-2; 9 nucleotides match TRBD1. The CDR3 runs to 16 residues. CDR1 is GTSNPN, CDR2 SVGIG, per germline (reference sequence). Incomplete CDR3 DNA: TGTGCCTGGAGCAATACCGGGACAGGGAACCCCGGGGAG. As protein: CAWSNTGTGNPGE. In full, the CDR3 reads CAWSNTGTGNPGELFF.

A remark on this clone: Read coverage stops 3 residues before the CDR3 terminus; the germline J gene supplies the remainder. The J gene is TRBJ1-1, the V gene TRBV28; D is perhaps TRBD1 (6 bases). Germline V CDR1 and CDR2: MDHEN, SYDVKM. Trimming left V 3 bases short and J 4 bases short, with 18 bases between. This CDR3 has 16 residues. CDR3 DNA (partial): TGTGCCAGCAGTTTCTCCCCAGGGGTGCGAGGCACTGAA. This gives the protein CASSFSPGVRGTE. The entire CDR3 protein is CASSFSPGVRGTEAFF.

Of note for this clone: Coverage ceases 3 residues before the CDR3 finishes, and the germline J gene fills in the end. Other DNA variants within this sample encode the same CDR3. The rearrangement links TRBV7-3 to TRBJ2-7; 7 bases match TRBD2. This CDR3 contains 15 residues. Germline-derived CDR1 and CDR2 are SGHTA and FQGTGA. V shed 1 base, J shed 0 bases, and the junction held 3 bases outside the gene matches. CDR3 DNA, as far as it was read: TGTGCCAGCAGCTTAAGCGGGGGAGACTCCTACGAG. Protein sequence: CASSLSGGDSYE. The entire CDR3 is CASSLSGGDSYEQYF.

Turning to this clone: The read is 3 residues too short to cover the CDR3 end, so that end is filled in from the germline J gene. The genes are TRBV19 and TRBJ1-2; 9 positions agree with TRBD1. CDR1 is LNHDA, CDR2 SQIVND, per germline (reference sequence). This CDR3 comprises 13 residues. J lost 7 bases, V lost 3 bases, and 3 bases had no gene match. Here the CDR3 reads CASSIGTGSGYTF. The part of the CDR3 DNA that was read is TGTGCCAGTAGTATCGGGACAGGGTCTGGC.

With regard to this clone: The read ends 3 residues early relative to the CDR3; the germline J gene fills the gap. The gene calls are TRBV7-8 and TRBJ2-7; 8 positions agree with TRBD1. The CDR3 is 15 amino acids. The germline CDR1 and CDR2 sequences are SGHVS and FQNEAQ. V gave up 1 base and J gave up 3 bases; unmatched junction bases: 5. The CDR3 bases that were read are TGTGCCAGCAGCTTAGGGGCAGGGGGCGGCTACGAG. Protein sequence: CASSLGAGGGYE. The complete CDR3 reads CASSLGAGGGYEQYF.

Notes on this clone: The read halts 3 residues ahead of the CDR3 end, with the missing end drawn from the germline J gene. The J gene is TRBJ2-2, the V gene TRBV6-1; 7 nucleotides align to TRBD2. The CDR3 consists of 15 residues. The trim removed 4 bases at V and 1 base at J, leaving 3 bases unmatched. Germline values: CDR1 MNHNS, CDR2 SASEGT. This CDR3 reads CASSVLARNTGELFF. Partial CDR3 DNA: TGTGCCAGCAGTGTACTAGCGAGGAACACCGGGGAG.

Points on this clone: The read finishes 3 residues shy of the CDR3 end, and the germline J gene is used to complete it. V usage is TRBV20-1 and J usage is TRBJ1-5, with 8 nucleotides matching TRBD1. The CDR3 length is 12 residues. Unmatched junction bases numbered 4, after V lost 6 bases and J lost 6 bases. From germline, CDR1 is DFQATT and CDR2 SNEGSKA (reference sequence). CDR3 region: CSARGLGQPQHF. The DNA read from the CDR3 is TGCAGTGCCAGGGGGCTGGGTCAGCCC.

About this clone: The read is 3 residues too short to cover the CDR3 end, so that end is filled in from the germline J gene. The chain carries TRBV30 and TRBJ1-6; D not certain. Germline values: CDR1 GTSNPN, CDR2 SVGIG (reference sequence). The CDR3 sequence is 14 residues long. V was pared by 4 bases and J by 7 bases, with 14 bases between. This chain's CDR3 is CAWIGHSLNSPLHF. The DNA read from the CDR3 is TGTGCCTGGATTGGGCATAGTCTGAATTCACCC.

In the case of this clone: Read data end 3 residues before the CDR3 end; the end is taken from the germline J gene. The rearrangement links TRBV5-6 to TRBJ2-7, with a possible D match to TRBD2 (5 bases). Germline V gene sequence: CDR1 SGHDT, CDR2 YYEEEE. CDR3 length: 13 amino acids. Trimming shortened V by 5 bases and J by 2 bases, and 11 bases separated the two germline ends. CDR3 DNA (partial): TGTGCCAGCAGTCCCGGGGAGACCTACGAG. Its protein is CASSPGETYE. From start to end, the CDR3 is CASSPGETYEQYF.

Points on this clone: Read data end 3 residues before the CDR3 end; the end is taken from the germline J gene. The V call is TRBV5-1, the J call TRBJ2-2; 9 bases are shared with TRBD2. CDR1 SGHRS and CDR2 YFSETQ come from the germline V gene. V shed 4 bases, J shed 5 bases, and the junction held 6 bases outside the gene matches. The CDR3 sequence is 15 residues long. CDR3 sequence reads: CASSKTSGETGELFF. The CDR3 DNA, read in part, is TGCGCCAGCAGCAAGACTAGCGGAGAGACCGGGGAG.

With regard to this clone: Sequencing ends 3 residues short of the CDR3 end; the germline J gene provides the rest. The chain combines TRBV19 with TRBJ1-2; D not certain. The CDR3 covers 14 residues. Germline V gene data show CDR1 as LNHDA and CDR2 as SQIVND (reference sequence). The DNA read from the CDR3 is TGTGCCAGTACCGGACTAGCGGGAGCCGATACC. It specifies CASTGLAGADT. The CDR3 as a whole reads CASTGLAGADTYTF.

To note about this clone: The read comes to an end 3 residues before the CDR3 does, leaving the germline J gene to fill in the end. The genes are TRBV20-1 and TRBJ1-5; a possible D gene is TRBD1 (5 bases). The V end was cut by 6 bases, the J end by 4 bases, with 19 bases between. This CDR3 region has 15 residues. The germline V gene has CDR1 DFQATT and CDR2 SNEGSKA (reference sequence). The DNA read from the CDR3 is TGCAGTGCCAGAACAGTGGAGGCAGGGAATCAGCCC. Its protein is CSARTVEAGNQP. The full CDR3 protein is CSARTVEAGNQPQHF.

Comments on this clone: Read data end 3 residues before the CDR3 end; the end is taken from the germline J gene. The chain has TRBV5-4 and TRBJ2-7, with D tentatively TRBD2 (5 bases). This CDR3 comprises 14 residues. V lost 0 bases, J lost 0 bases, and 7 bases lay in between. CDR1 is SGHNT, CDR2 YYREEE, per germline (reference sequence). The sequenced CDR3 bases are TGTGCCAGCAGCTTGGGCAGCGGCTCCTACGAG. The encoded protein is CASSLGSGSYE. The entire CDR3 protein is CASSLGSGSYEQYF. The full variable domain, its missing parts supplied by reference TRBV5-4 and TRBJ2-7, is ETGVTQSPTHLIKTRGQQVTLRCSSQSGHNTVSWYQQALGQGPQFIFQYYREEENGRGNFPPRFSGLQFPNYSSELNVNALELDDSALYLCASSLGSGSYEQYFGPGTRLTVT.